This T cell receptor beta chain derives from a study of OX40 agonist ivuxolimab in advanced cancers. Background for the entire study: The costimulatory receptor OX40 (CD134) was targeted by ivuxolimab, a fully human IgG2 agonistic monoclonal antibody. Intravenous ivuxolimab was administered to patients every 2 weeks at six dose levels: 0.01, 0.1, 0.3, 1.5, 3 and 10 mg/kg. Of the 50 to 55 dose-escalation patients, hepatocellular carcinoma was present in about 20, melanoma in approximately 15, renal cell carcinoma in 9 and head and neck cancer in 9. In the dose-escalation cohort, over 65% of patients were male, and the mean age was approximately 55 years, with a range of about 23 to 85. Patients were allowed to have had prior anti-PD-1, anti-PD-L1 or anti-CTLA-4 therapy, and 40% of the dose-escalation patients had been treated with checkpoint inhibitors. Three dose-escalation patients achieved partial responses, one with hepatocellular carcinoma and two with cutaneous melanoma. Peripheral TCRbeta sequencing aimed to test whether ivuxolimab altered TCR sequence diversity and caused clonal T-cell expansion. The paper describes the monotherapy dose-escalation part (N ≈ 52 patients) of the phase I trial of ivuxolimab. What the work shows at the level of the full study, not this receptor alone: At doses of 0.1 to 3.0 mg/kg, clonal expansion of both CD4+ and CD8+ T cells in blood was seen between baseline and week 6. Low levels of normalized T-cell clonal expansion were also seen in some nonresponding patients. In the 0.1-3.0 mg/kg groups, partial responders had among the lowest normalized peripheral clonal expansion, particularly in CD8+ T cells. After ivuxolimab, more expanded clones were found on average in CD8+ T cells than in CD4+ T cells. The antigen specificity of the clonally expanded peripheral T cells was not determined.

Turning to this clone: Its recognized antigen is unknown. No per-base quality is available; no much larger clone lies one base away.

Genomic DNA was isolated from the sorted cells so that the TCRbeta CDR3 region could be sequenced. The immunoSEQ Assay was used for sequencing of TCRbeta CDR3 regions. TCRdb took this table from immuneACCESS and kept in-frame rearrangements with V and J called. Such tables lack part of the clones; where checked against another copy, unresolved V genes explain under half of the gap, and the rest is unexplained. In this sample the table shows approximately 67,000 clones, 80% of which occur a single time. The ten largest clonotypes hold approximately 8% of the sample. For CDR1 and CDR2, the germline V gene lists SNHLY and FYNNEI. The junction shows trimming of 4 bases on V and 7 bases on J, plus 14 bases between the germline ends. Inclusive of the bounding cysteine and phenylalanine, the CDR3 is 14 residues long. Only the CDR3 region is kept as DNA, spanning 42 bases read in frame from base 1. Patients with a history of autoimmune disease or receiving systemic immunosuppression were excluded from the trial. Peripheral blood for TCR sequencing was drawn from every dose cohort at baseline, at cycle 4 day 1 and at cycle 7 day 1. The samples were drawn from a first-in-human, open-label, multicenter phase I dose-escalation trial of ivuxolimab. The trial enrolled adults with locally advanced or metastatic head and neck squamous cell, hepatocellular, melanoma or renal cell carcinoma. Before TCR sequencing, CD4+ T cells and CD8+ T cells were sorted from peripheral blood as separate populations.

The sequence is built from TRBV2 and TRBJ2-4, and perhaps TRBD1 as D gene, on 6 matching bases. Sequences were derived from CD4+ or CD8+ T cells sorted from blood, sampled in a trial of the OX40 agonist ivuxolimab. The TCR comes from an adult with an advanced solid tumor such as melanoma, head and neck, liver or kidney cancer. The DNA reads TGTGCCAGCAGTGGCGACAGGCTGCTGAACATTCAGTACTTC. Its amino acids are CASSGDRLLNIQYF.